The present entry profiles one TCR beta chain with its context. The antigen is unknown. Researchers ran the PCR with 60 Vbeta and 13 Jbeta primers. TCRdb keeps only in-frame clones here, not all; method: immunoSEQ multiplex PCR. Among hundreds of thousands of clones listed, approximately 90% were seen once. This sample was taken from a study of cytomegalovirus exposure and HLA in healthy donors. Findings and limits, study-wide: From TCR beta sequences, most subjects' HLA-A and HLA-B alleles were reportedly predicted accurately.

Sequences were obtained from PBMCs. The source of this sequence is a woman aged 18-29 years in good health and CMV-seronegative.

In nucleotides, the CDR3 is TGTGCCAGTAGTCCCCGGGGTCCCTACGAGCAGTACTTC. It encodes CASSPRGPYEQYF. V gene TRBV19 combines with J gene TRBJ2-7; D is perhaps TRBD2 (5 bases). The CDR3 contains 13 residues. V was shortened by 5 bases and J by 2 bases, with 10 bases between the two germline ends. The germline V gene has CDR1 LNHDA and CDR2 SQIVND (reference sequence). Complete variable domain (other parts from reference TRBV19 and TRBJ2-7): DGGITQSPKYLFRKEGQNVTLSCEQNLNHDAMYWYRQDPGQGLRLIYYSQIVNDFQKGDIAEGYSVSREKKESFPLTVTSAQKNPTAFYLCASSPRGPYEQYFGPGTRLTVT.